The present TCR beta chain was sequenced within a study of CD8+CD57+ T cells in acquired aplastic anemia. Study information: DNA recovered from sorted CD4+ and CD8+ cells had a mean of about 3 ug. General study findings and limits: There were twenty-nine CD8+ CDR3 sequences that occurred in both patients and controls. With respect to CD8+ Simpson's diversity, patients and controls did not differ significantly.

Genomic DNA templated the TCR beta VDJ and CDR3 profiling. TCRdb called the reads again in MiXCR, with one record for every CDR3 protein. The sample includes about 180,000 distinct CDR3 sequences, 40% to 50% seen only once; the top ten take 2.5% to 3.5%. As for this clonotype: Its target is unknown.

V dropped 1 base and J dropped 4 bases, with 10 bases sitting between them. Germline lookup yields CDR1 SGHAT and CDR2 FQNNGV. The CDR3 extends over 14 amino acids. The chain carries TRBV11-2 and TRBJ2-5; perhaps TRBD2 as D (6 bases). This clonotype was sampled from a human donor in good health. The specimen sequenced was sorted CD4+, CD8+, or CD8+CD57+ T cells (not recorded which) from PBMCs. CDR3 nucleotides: TGTGCCAGCAGCTTAGGTTGGAGGGGAGAGACCCAGTACTTC. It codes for CASSLGWRGETQYF.